A selection of T cell receptor beta chains follows, all from one sample in a study of blood T cells in healthy people across ages. A single record per CDR3 protein comes from TCRdb applying MiXCR to the 5' RACE reads. The profile shows under 2,000,000 distinct CDR3 sequences, around 48% of them singletons. Specimen: blood. Receptors were obtained from a woman in her thirties or forties in good health. Both conserved end residues are part of each CDR3. The D gene is left open where the match is weak. Rows give clone size only sometimes, using once, few, many, or a class for an expanded clone.

TRBD2	TRBV20-1	TRBJ2-3	few	CSARIPGLAGTTDTQYF	TGCAGTGCTAGAATCCCCGGACTAGCGGGAACCACAGATACGCAGTATTTT
.	TRBV20-1	TRBJ2-7	.	CSGKAITGTYEQYF	TGCAGTGGAAAAGCTATAACAGGTACCTACGAGCAGTACTTC
TRBD1	TRBV2	TRBJ2-3	few	CASISGTGGTDTQYF	TGTGCCAGCATATCTGGGACAGGGGGCACAGATACGCAGTATTTT
TRBD2	TRBV29-1	TRBJ2-1	few	CSVERGSAGGYNEQFF	TGCAGCGTTGAAAGGGGGTCGGCGGGGGGGTACAATGAGCAGTTCTTC
TRBD1	TRBV4-1	TRBJ1-6	.	CASSSIQMDRHNSPLHF	TGCGCCAGCAGCTCAATACAGATGGACAGGCACAATTCACCCCTCCACTTT
TRBD2	TRBV10-3	TRBJ2-5	.	CAISESIASGFQETQYF	TGTGCCATCAGTGAGTCGATTGCTAGCGGATTTCAAGAGACCCAGTACTTC
.	TRBV7-9	TRBJ1-2	.	CASSARGGYTF	TGTGCCAGCAGCGCCAGGGGTGGCTACACCTTC
TRBD2	TRBV11-2	TRBJ2-1	many	CASSLGELGRAYNEQFF	TGTGCCAGCAGCTTAGGAGAGTTAGGGAGGGCGTACAATGAGCAGTTCTTC
.	TRBV4-3	TRBJ1-1	few	CASSQDRENTEAFF	TGCGCCAGCAGCCAAGACAGGGAGAACACTGAAGCTTTCTTT
.	TRBV20-1	TRBJ1-5	.	CSAPRPGNQPQHF	TGCAGTGCCCCACGACCAGGCAATCAGCCCCAGCATTTT
TRBD1	TRBV2	TRBJ1-5	.	CASRGGQGAPLGQPQHF	TGTGCCAGCAGGGGGGGACAGGGGGCCCCTTTGGGTCAGCCCCAGCATTTT
.	TRBV20-1	TRBJ2-4	.	CSASRGLRIAKNIQYF	TGCAGTGCTAGTCGGGGCCTGCGTATAGCCAAAAACATTCAGTACTTC
TRBD1	TRBV12-3/TRBV12-4	TRBJ1-2	few	CASNSKGAGGNYGYTF	TGTGCCAGCAACTCGAAAGGCGCAGGGGGTAACTATGGCTACACCTTC
.	TRBV21-1	TRBJ1-6	.	CASSTKTKAVMMSSYNSPLHF	TGTGCCAGCAGCACCAAAACGAAGGCAGTGATGATGAGCTCCTATAATTCACCCCTCCACTTT